Listed below are T cell receptor beta chains from one sample, sequenced in a study of response to subunit inactivated influenza vaccine. TCRdb used MiXCR to reprocess the RT-PCR reads, holding one entry per CDR3 protein. Of hundreds of thousands of distinct CDR3 sequences listed, around a sixth are singletons. Sample: PBMCs from blood, taken 12 days after vaccination. Receptor source: a man in his forties or fifties who received an inactivated influenza vaccine. CDR3s include the opening cysteine and the closing phenylalanine or tryptophan. The D gene is left open where the match is weak. Some rows have no size entry. The others give once, few or many, or a class for an expanded clone.

length	D	size	V	J	CDR3	DNA
15	TRBD1	.	TRBV5-1	TRBJ2-7	CASSSRTGGSDEQYF	TGCGCCAGCAGCTCTCGGACAGGGGGCAGCGACGAGCAGTACTTC
14	TRBD2	.	TRBV5-6	TRBJ2-2	CASSLFRDYGELFF	TGTGCCAGCAGCTTGTTCCGGGACTATGGGGAGCTGTTTTTT
12	.	few	TRBV7-6	TRBJ1-1	CASSLDSTEAFF	TGTGCCAGCAGCTTAGACAGTACTGAAGCTTTCTTT
14	.	.	TRBV29-1	TRBJ2-7	CSVEPQGLTYEQYF	TGCAGCGTTGAACCTCAGGGGTTAACCTACGAGCAGTACTTC
18	.	.	TRBV28	TRBJ2-7	CASSLYPRFSRNDYEQYF	TGTGCCAGCAGTTTATACCCGAGATTTTCTAGAAATGACTACGAGCAGTACTTC
13	.	few	TRBV3-1	TRBJ2-3	CASSHLSTDTQYF	TGTGCCAGCAGCCATCTAAGCACAGATACGCAGTATTTT
15	.	few	TRBV4-2	TRBJ1-1	CASSQDRRGNTEAFF	TGTGCCAGCAGCCAAGATCGAAGGGGCAACACTGAAGCTTTCTTT
17	.	few	TRBV7-7	TRBJ2-2	CASSAVKGQSSAGELFF	TGTGCTAGCAGCGCAGTGAAAGGACAGTCGTCCGCCGGGGAGCTGTTTTTT
15	TRBD1	few	TRBV12-3/TRBV12-4	TRBJ2-1	CASSLWDSANNEQFF	TGTGCCAGCAGTTTATGGGACAGCGCGAACAATGAGCAGTTCTTC
15	.	many	TRBV5-1	TRBJ2-2	CASSLRVSGTGELFF	TGCGCCAGCAGCTTGCGTGTGTCGGGGACCGGGGAGCTGTTTTTT
15	TRBD2	few	TRBV7-8	TRBJ2-3	CASSPSGGSLDTQYF	TGTGCCAGCAGCCCGAGCGGGGGTAGTTTAGATACGCAGTATTTT
15	.	.	TRBV7-9	TRBJ2-3	CASSAFFRSTDTQYF	TGTGCCAGCAGCGCCTTTTTTCGGAGCACAGATACGCAGTATTTT
15	.	few	TRBV6-5	TRBJ2-2	CASSYSVSGTGELFF	TGTGCCAGCAGTTATTCTGTTAGCGGCACCGGGGAGCTGTTTTTT
14	.	few	TRBV12-3/TRBV12-4	TRBJ2-2	CASSLGDRGLLLFF	TGTGCCAGCAGTTTAGGGGACCGAGGATTGTTGCTGTTTTTT
15	TRBD1	few	TRBV5-1	TRBJ2-3	CASREMGQGTDTQYF	TGCGCCAGCAGAGAAATGGGACAGGGAACAGATACGCAGTATTTT
15	.	many	TRBV20-1	TRBJ2-1	CSALRKGGPHNEQFF	TGCAGTGCCCTTAGGAAGGGGGGCCCCCACAATGAGCAGTTCTTC
16	.	.	TRBV4-1	TRBJ2-7	CASSQEGWGSPIEQYF	TGCGCCAGCAGCCAAGAAGGCTGGGGTTCCCCCATCGAGCAGTACTTC
15	.	few	TRBV3-1	TRBJ1-2	CASSQGLMAWGGYTF	TGTGCCAGCAGCCAAGGTTTAATGGCCTGGGGAGGCTACACCTTC
14	.	.	TRBV9	TRBJ2-5	CASSAGTTGRTQYF	TGTGCCAGCAGCGCCGGGACCACGGGAAGGACCCAGTACTTC
16	TRBD1	.	TRBV5-1	TRBJ2-7	CASSASDRDLSYEQYF	TGCGCCAGCAGCGCCTCGGACAGGGACCTCTCCTACGAGCAGTACTTC
15	.	.	TRBV29-1	TRBJ2-2	CSVSGRAGLTGELFF	TGCAGCGTCTCAGGAAGGGCAGGGCTGACCGGGGAGCTGTTTTTT
14	.	few	TRBV27	TRBJ1-2	CASSLVLGSSGYTF	TGTGCCAGCAGTTTAGTCTTGGGGTCTTCAGGCTACACCTTC
15	.	.	TRBV7-8	TRBJ2-1	CASSLVPRPYNEQFF	TGTGCCAGCAGCTTAGTCCCCAGGCCATACAATGAGCAGTTCTTC
14	.	.	TRBV5-6	TRBJ2-2	CASSFKDYTGELFF	TGTGCCAGCAGCTTTAAGGACTACACCGGGGAGCTGTTTTTT
15	TRBD2	few	TRBV28	TRBJ2-7	CASNEMTSGGYEQYF	TGTGCCAGCAATGAAATGACTAGCGGAGGTTACGAGCAGTACTTC
17	.	.	TRBV20-1	TRBJ2-4	CSARRTEGFWVKNIQYF	TGCAGTGCGAGACGAACCGAGGGGTTTTGGGTCAAAAACATTCAGTACTTC
13	.	few	TRBV14	TRBJ2-3	CASSQVGPDTQYF	TGTGCCAGCAGCCAAGTAGGACCAGATACGCAGTATTTT
16	.	.	TRBV6-1	TRBJ2-5	CASRSPHDINQETQYF	TGTGCCAGCAGAAGCCCCCACGACATAAACCAAGAGACCCAGTACTTC
15	.	.	TRBV20-1	TRBJ2-2	CSARDRGYNTGELFF	TGCAGTGCTAGAGATCGAGGGTACAACACCGGGGAGCTGTTTTTT
13	.	few	TRBV28	TRBJ1-2	CASSLLIYYGYTF	TGTGCCAGCAGTTTATTAATCTACTATGGCTACACCTTC
18	.	many	TRBV21-1	TRBJ1-1	CASSPPWPHRATNTEAFF	TGTGCCAGCAGTCCTCCCTGGCCACACAGGGCTACGAACACTGAAGCTTTCTTT
15	TRBD1	.	TRBV11-2	TRBJ1-2	CASSLVRTGRGGYTF	TGTGCCAGCAGCTTAGTGAGGACAGGTAGAGGTGGCTACACCTTC
15	.	.	TRBV4-3	TRBJ1-2	CASSQVGQLLYGYTF	TGCGCCAGCAGCCAAGTCGGACAGCTGCTTTATGGCTACACCTTC
13	TRBD1	few	TRBV5-1	TRBJ2-1	CASSSWTGNEQFF	TGCGCCAGCAGCTCCTGGACAGGGAATGAGCAGTTCTTC
13	.	.	TRBV12-3/TRBV12-4	TRBJ2-7	CASSSGVSYEQYF	TGTGCCAGCAGTTCGGGTGTCTCCTACGAGCAGTACTTC
14	.	.	TRBV20-1	TRBJ2-7	CSASFPGPSYEQYF	TGCAGTGCCTCCTTCCCGGGACCATCCTACGAGCAGTACTTC
13	.	.	TRBV5-1	TRBJ1-2	CASSLAGLSGYTF	TGCGCCAGCAGCTTGGCCGGGCTTTCCGGCTACACCTTC
18	.	many	TRBV14	TRBJ2-1	CASSQDWARDITYNEQFF	TGTGCCAGCAGCCAAGATTGGGCCCGGGACATTACCTACAATGAGCAGTTCTTC
14	.	few	TRBV6-5	TRBJ1-1	CASSYREGGTEAFF	TGTGCCAGCAGTTATCGGGAGGGTGGCACTGAAGCTTTCTTT
17	TRBD1	few	TRBV11-3	TRBJ2-4	CKTQRSDRVMTKNIQYF	TGTAAAACGCAACGGTCCGACAGGGTAATGACCAAAAACATTCAGTACTTC
15	TRBD2	.	TRBV4-2	TRBJ2-1	CASSQVEGLVGEQFF	TGTGCCAGCAGCCAAGTAGAGGGACTAGTTGGTGAGCAGTTCTTC
14	TRBD1	many	TRBV7-6	TRBJ2-7	CASSSPRQGDEQYF	TGTGCCAGCAGCTCCCCCCGACAGGGAGACGAGCAGTACTTC
18	TRBD2	.	TRBV6-5	TRBJ2-1	CASSSWTSGDYSYNEQFF	TGTGCCAGCAGTTCGTGGACTAGCGGGGATTACTCCTACAATGAGCAGTTCTTC
11	.	few	TRBV20-1	TRBJ2-5	CSARLGETQYF	TGCAGTGCTAGACTAGGGGAGACCCAGTACTTC
12	.	few	TRBV20-1	TRBJ2-1	CSASMPPNEQFF	TGCAGTGCTAGTATGCCCCCGAATGAGCAGTTCTTC
18	.	.	TRBV15	TRBJ2-1	CATSRIFVWGRGNNEQFF	TGTGCCACCAGCAGAATCTTTGTCTGGGGGCGAGGCAATAATGAGCAGTTCTTC
15	.	many	TRBV7-9	TRBJ2-3	CASSLLQGSTDTQYF	TGTGCCAGCAGCTTGCTGCAGGGTAGCACAGATACGCAGTATTTT
15	TRBD1	.	TRBV14	TRBJ2-3	CASSLRDRRTDTQYF	TGTGCCAGCAGCCTCCGGGACAGACGCACAGATACGCAGTATTTT
15	TRBD2	.	TRBV20-1	TRBJ2-1	CSASIGGGSTSVQFF	TGCAGTGCTAGCATTGGGGGGGGTTCGACTAGCGTGCAGTTCTTC
16	.	.	TRBV4-1	TRBJ2-2	CASSPQGHRPDGELFF	TGCGCCAGCAGCCCACAGGGTCACAGACCTGACGGGGAGCTGTTTTTT
13	.	.	TRBV7-3	TRBJ2-5	CASSLGEVETQYF	TGTGCCAGCAGCTTAGGCGAGGTCGAGACCCAGTACTTC
15	TRBD2	.	TRBV30	TRBJ2-3	CAWSPASGGADTQYF	TGTGCCTGGAGCCCCGCTAGCGGGGGGGCAGATACGCAGTATTTT
14	.	many	TRBV29-1	TRBJ2-1	CSVLWGTGYNEQFF	TGCAGCGTGCTCTGGGGGACGGGCTACAATGAGCAGTTCTTC
13	.	.	TRBV6-2/TRBV6-3	TRBJ2-7	CASSPDNSYEQYF	TGTGCCAGCAGCCCGGACAATTCCTACGAGCAGTACTTC
15	TRBD2	few	TRBV5-1	TRBJ2-7	CASSLASQRGSEQYF	TGCGCCAGCAGCTTGGCCAGCCAGCGGGGTAGCGAGCAGTACTTC
16	.	.	TRBV5-1	TRBJ2-2	CASRGGVASLSGELFF	TGCGCCAGCAGAGGTGGGGTTGCCTCCCTATCCGGGGAGCTGTTTTTT
14	.	many	TRBV11-1	TRBJ1-1	CASSIQANRAEAFF	TGTGCCAGCAGCATACAGGCGAACCGCGCTGAAGCTTTCTTT
15	TRBD2	.	TRBV5-6	TRBJ2-2	CASSLRTSDTGELFF	TGTGCCAGCAGCTTGCGAACTAGCGACACCGGGGAGCTGTTTTTT